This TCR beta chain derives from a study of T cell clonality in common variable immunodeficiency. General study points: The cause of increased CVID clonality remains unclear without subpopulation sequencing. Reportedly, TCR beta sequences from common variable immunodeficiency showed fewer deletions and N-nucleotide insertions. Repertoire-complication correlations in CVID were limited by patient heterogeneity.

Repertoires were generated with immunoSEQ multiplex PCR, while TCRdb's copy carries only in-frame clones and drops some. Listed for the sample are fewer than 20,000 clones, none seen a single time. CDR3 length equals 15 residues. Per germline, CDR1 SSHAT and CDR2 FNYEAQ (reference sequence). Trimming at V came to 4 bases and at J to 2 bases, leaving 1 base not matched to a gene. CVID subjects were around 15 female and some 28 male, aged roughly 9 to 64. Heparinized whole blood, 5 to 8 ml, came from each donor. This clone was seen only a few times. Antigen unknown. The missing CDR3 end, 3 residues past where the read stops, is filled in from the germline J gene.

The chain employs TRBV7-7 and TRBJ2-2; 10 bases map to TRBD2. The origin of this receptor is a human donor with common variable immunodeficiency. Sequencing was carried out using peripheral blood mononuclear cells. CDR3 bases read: TGTGCCAGCAGCTCTAGCGGGGGAAACACCGGGGAG. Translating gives CASSSSGGNTGE. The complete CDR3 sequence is CASSSSGGNTGELFF.